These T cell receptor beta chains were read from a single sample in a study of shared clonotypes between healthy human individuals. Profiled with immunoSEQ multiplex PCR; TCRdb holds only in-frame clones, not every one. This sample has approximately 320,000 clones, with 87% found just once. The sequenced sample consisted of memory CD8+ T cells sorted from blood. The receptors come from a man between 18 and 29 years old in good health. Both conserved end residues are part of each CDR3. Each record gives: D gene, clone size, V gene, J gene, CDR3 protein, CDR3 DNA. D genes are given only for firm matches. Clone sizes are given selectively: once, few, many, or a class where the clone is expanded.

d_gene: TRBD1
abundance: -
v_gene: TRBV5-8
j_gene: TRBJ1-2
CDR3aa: CASSFGQGGYGYTF
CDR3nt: TGTGCCAGCAGCTTTGGACAGGGCGGCTATGGCTACACCTTC

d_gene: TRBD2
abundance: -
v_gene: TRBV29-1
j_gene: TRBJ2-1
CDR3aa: CSADRGLPNEQFF
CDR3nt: TGCAGCGCAGACCGGGGACTACCTAATGAGCAGTTCTTC

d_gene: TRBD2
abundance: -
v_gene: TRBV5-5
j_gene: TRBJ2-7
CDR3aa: CASSLVPGGPISYEQYF
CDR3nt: TGTGCCAGCAGCTTGGTCCCGGGAGGGCCCATCTCCTACGAGCAGTACTTC

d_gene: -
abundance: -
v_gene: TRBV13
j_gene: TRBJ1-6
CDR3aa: CASSIGTNGYNSPLHF
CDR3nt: TGTGCCAGCAGCATAGGGACTAATGGATATAATTCACCCCTCCACTTT

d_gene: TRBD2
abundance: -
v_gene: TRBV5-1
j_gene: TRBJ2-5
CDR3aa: CASSASGGLRETQYF
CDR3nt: TGCGCCAGCAGCGCCTCGGGAGGGCTACGAGAGACCCAGTACTTC

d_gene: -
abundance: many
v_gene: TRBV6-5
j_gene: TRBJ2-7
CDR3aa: CASSYWPYEQYF
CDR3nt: TGTGCCAGCAGTTACTGGCCCTACGAGCAGTACTTC

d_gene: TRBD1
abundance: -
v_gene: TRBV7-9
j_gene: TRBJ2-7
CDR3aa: CASSLPRKTGGGGYEQYF
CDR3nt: TGTGCCAGCAGCTTACCCAGAAAGACAGGGGGCGGCGGGTACGAGCAGTACTTC

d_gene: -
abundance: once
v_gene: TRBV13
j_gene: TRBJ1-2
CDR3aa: CASRRGNYGYTF
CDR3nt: TGTGCCAGCAGGCGCGGTAACTATGGCTACACCTTC

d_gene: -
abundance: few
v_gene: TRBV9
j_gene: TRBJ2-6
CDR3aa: CASTTDSNVLTF
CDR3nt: TGTGCCAGCACCACGGACAGCAACGTCCTGACTTTC

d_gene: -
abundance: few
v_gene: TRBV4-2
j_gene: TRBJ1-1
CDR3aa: CASSQDDMLTTEAFF
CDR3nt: TGTGCCAGCAGCCAAGACGACATGCTGACCACTGAAGCTTTCTTT

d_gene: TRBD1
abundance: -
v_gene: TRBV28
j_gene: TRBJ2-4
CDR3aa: CASSLTQGANIQYF
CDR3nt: TGTGCCAGCAGTTTAACACAGGGGGCGAACATTCAGTACTTC

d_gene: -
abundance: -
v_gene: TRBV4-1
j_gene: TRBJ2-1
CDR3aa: CASSQLVTDLLGEQFF
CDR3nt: TGCGCCAGCAGCCAATTAGTTACGGATCTCCTTGGTGAGCAGTTCTTC

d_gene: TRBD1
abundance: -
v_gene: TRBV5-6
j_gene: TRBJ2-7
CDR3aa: CASSLWTGEDYEQYF
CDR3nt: TGTGCCAGCAGCTTGTGGACAGGGGAAGACTACGAGCAGTACTTC

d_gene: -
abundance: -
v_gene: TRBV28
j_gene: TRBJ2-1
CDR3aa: CASSFPTGDEQFF
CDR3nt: TGTGCCAGCAGTTTCCCTACAGGAGATGAGCAGTTCTTC

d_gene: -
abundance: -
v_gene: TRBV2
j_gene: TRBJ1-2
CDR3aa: CASTRGENYGYTF
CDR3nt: TGTGCCAGCACTCGAGGGGAGAACTATGGCTACACCTTC

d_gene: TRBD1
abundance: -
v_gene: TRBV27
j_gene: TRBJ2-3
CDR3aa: CASQMAGGVDTQYF
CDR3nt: TGTGCCAGTCAAATGGCAGGGGGAGTAGATACGCAGTATTTT

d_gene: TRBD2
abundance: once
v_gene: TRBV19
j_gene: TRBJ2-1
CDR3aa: CASSIGLAGSYNEQFF
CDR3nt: TGTGCCAGTAGTATAGGACTAGCGGGCTCCTACAATGAGCAGTTCTTC

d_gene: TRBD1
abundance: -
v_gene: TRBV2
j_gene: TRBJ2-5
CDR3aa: CASSEVRTGVETQYF
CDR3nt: TGTGCCAGCAGTGAAGTCAGGACAGGGGTGGAGACCCAGTACTTC

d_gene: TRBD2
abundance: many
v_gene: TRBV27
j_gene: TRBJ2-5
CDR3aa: CASSSLAGGLKTQYF
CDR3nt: TGTGCCAGCAGTTCACTAGCGGGGGGGCTAAAGACCCAGTACTTC

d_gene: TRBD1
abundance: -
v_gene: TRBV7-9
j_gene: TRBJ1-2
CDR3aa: CASTLGTVSNYGYTF
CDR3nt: TGTGCCAGCACCCTAGGGACAGTTTCGAACTATGGCTACACCTTC

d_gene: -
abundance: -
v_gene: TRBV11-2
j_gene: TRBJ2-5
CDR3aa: CASSPHGQGMRETQYF
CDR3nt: TGTGCCAGCAGCCCTCACGGGCAGGGAATGAGGGAGACCCAGTACTTC

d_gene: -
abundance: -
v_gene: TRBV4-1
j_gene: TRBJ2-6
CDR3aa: CASSYQGLITLAGANVLTF
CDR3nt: TGCGCCAGCAGCTATCAGGGCTTGATCACCCTTGCTGGGGCCAACGTCCTGACTTTC

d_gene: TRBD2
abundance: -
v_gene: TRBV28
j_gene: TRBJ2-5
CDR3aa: CASSLTEESLAEQETQYF
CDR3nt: TGTGCCAGCAGTTTAACCGAAGAATCCCTAGCGGAGCAAGAGACCCAGTACTTC

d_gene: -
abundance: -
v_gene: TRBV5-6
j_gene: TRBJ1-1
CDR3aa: CASSFDIDTEAFF
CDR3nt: TGTGCCAGCAGCTTTGACATAGACACTGAAGCTTTCTTT

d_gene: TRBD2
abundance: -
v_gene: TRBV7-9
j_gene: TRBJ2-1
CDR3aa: CASSPPGGTTYNEQFF
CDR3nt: TGTGCCAGCAGCCCCCCGGGAGGGACGACCTACAATGAGCAGTTCTTC

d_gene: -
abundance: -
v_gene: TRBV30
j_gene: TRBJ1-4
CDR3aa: CAWSVQTAGRAVFF
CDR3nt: TGTGCCTGGAGTGTACAGACCGCTGGGAGGGCTGTGTTTTTT